This T cell receptor (beta chain) was retrieved from a study of cytomegalovirus exposure and HLA in healthy donors. This CDR3 region has 13 residues. V shed 5 bases and J 10 bases; nucleotides not matched to a gene: 8. Germline V CDR1 and CDR2: SGHNT, YENEEA. The primer mix had 60 Vbeta and 13 Jbeta primers. The data were produced by immunoSEQ multiplex PCR, yet TCRdb's version contains in-frame clones alone and is incomplete. The table includes some 180,000 clones, roughly 85% detected once. The chain combines TRBV11-3 with TRBJ2-1; TRBD1 matches at 7 bases. Sequenced input: PBMCs. The receptor comes from a young woman in good health and CMV-seropositive. In DNA, the CDR3 is TGTGCCAGCAGCCCAATAAGACAGGGCGAGCAGTTCTTC. Translating it yields CASSPIRQGEQFF.